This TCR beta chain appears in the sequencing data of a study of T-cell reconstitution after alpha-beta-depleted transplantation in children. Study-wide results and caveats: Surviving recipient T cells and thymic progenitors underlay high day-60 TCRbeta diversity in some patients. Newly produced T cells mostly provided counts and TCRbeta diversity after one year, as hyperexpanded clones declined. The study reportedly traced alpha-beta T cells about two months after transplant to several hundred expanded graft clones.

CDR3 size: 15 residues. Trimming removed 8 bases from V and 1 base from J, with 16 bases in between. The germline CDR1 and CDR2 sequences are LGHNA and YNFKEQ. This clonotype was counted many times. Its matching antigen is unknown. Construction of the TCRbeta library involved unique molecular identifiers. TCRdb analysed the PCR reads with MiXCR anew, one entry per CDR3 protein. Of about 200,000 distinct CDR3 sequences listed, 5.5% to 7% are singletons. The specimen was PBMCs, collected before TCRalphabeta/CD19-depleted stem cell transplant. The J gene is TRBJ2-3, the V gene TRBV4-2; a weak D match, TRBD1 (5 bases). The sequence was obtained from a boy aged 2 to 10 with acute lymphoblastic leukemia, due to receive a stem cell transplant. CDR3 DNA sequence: TGTGCCAGCTCCCCGCAGGGCGGCGGCACAGATACGCAGTATTTT. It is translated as CASSPQGGGTDTQYF.